Shown below are 18 T cell receptor beta chains from a single sample sequenced in a study of cytomegalovirus exposure and HLA in healthy donors. PCR was performed using 60 Vbeta and 13 Jbeta primers. Clones were read by immunoSEQ multiplex PCR, and TCRdb kept only the in-frame ones, dropping some. Its table records more than 200,000 clones. Input material: PBMCs. These receptors all come from a woman aged 25 to 45 in good health and CMV-seropositive.

This chain's CDR3 is CASTRTGAYEQYF. CDR3 nucleotide sequence: TGTGCCAGTACCCGGACAGGGGCCTACGAGCAGTACTTC. The chain joins TRBV6-1 to TRBJ2-7; 9 nucleotides agree with TRBD1. J lost 2 bases, V lost 9 bases, and 5 bases had no gene match. This CDR3 is built from 13 residues. Looked up from germline, CDR1 is MNHNS and CDR2 is SASEGT.

This sequence joins TRBV5-8 and TRBJ1-5; no definite D call. Germline V gene lookup returns CDR1 SGHTS and CDR2 YDEGEE. CDR3 length equals 12 residues. Trimming pared 4 bases from V and 8 bases from J, leaving 10 bases between. This chain's CDR3 is CASSDSAEPQHF. The CDR3, as DNA: TGTGCCAGCAGCGACTCGGCGGAGCCCCAGCATTTT.

V gene TRBV4-3 combines with J gene TRBJ2-7; D might be TRBD2 (6 bases). The V gene's germline CDR1 is LGHNA and CDR2 YSLEER. The CDR3 has 16 amino acids. V was clipped by 0 bases and J by 7 bases, with 19 bases between them. CDR3 residues: CASSQEAQSAGYEQYF. The CDR3 DNA sequence: TGCGCCAGCAGCCAAGAAGCACAGTCCGCGGGGTATGAGCAGTACTTC.

The CDR3 protein is CAWSVHSNQPQHF. Here the CDR3 DNA reads TGTGCCTGGAGTGTACACAGCAATCAGCCCCAGCATTTT. The rearrangement uses TRBV30 and TRBJ1-5; D is uncertain. The V and J ends lost 0 bases and 1 base respectively, with 4 bases between them. Germline V CDR1 and CDR2: GTSNPN, SVGIG (reference sequence). This CDR3 is 13 amino acids long.

This sequence joins TRBV11-3 and TRBJ1-1, with 8 bases fitting TRBD1. The germline gives CDR1 SGHNT, CDR2 YENEEA. The CDR3 has 14 residues. The junction had 8 bases not matched to a gene; V was cut back by 5 bases and J by 6 bases. CDR3 region: CASSVTGGGSEAFF. CDR3 coding DNA: TGTGCCAGCAGCGTTACAGGGGGAGGCTCTGAAGCTTTCTTT.

The V and J genes are TRBV28 and TRBJ2-7, with a weak D call TRBD1 (6 bases). There are 13 residues in the CDR3. Germline CDR1 reads MDHEN; CDR2 reads SYDVKM. V was trimmed by 8 bases and J by 2 bases, leaving 13 bases between them. This CDR3 reads CASRPQGPYEQYF. In DNA form, the CDR3 reads TGTGCCAGCCGCCCCCAGGGGCCCTACGAGCAGTACTTC.

The gene calls are TRBV10-2 and TRBJ1-5, with a weak D call TRBD1 (6 bases). CDR1 and CDR2 (germline): WSHSY, SAAADI. V was clipped by 6 bases and J by 3 bases, with 12 bases between them. There are 14 residues in the CDR3. The CDR3 is CASREDSFNQPQHF. As DNA, the CDR3 is TGCGCCAGCAGGGAGGACAGTTTCAATCAGCCCCAGCATTTT.

This chain joins TRBV7-2 and TRBJ1-4, with D uncertain. This CDR3 is 16 amino acids long. Per the germline V gene, CDR1 is SGHTA and CDR2 is FQGNSA. Trimming removed 0 bases from V and 4 bases from J, with 12 bases in between. The CDR3 loop is CASSLAFSPGNEKLFF. Written as DNA, the CDR3 is TGTGCCAGCAGCTTAGCGTTTAGTCCCGGTAATGAAAAACTGTTTTTT.

The gene calls are TRBV4-1 and TRBJ2-7, with 11 positions matching TRBD2. Germline trimming cut 0 bases from V and 2 bases from J; bases unmatched to any gene: 12. The CDR3 runs 19 residues. CDR1 and CDR2 (germline): MGHRA, YSYEKL. The CDR3 spells CASSQDRGLAGGKTYEQYF. The CDR3, as DNA: TGCGCCAGCAGCCAAGATCGAGGCCTAGCGGGAGGAAAGACCTACGAGCAGTACTTC.

The rearrangement links TRBV30 to TRBJ2-1; 11 bases line up with TRBD2. The CDR3 loop spans 16 amino acids. Germline V CDR1 and CDR2: GTSNPN, SVGIG (reference sequence). After removal of 2 bases from V and 4 bases from J, the junction contained 7 bases not matched to a gene. As DNA, the CDR3 is TGTGCCTGGAGTTTTAGCGGGAGGGCCTGGTACAATGAGCAGTTCTTC. Translating it yields CAWSFSGRAWYNEQFF.

This sequence joins TRBV6-5 and TRBJ2-5; 8 bases fit TRBD2. Trimming at V came to 8 bases and at J to 5 bases, leaving 13 bases not matched to a gene. Germline loops: CDR1 MNHEY, CDR2 SVGAGI. This CDR3 is 15 amino acids long. The CDR3 sequence is CASQRVAGRVETQYF. The CDR3 region has the DNA TGTGCCAGCCAAAGGGTAGCGGGGAGGGTGGAGACCCAGTACTTC.

The chain employs TRBV4-1 and TRBJ1-2; D remains unclear. The V and J ends lost 1 base and 8 bases respectively, with 11 bases between them. The CDR3 totals 13 residues. Germline CDR1 and CDR2: MGHRA and YSYEKL. The CDR3 reads CASSQGSGEGYTF. CDR3 coding DNA: TGCGCCAGCAGCCAAGGTTCCGGAGAGGGCTACACCTTC.

This chain's CDR3 is CSVESGWRLAGARETQYF. CDR3 bases: TGCAGCGTTGAATCTGGGTGGAGGCTAGCGGGAGCTCGGGAGACCCAGTACTTC. This chain uses TRBV29-1 with TRBJ2-5; 10 bases match TRBD2. The V gene end was trimmed by 2 bases and the J gene end by 5 bases; junction bases not matched to a gene: 17. Germline CDR1 reads SQVTM; CDR2 reads ANQGSEA. This CDR3 has 18 amino acids.

The chain is built from TRBV27 and TRBJ2-1, with 7 bases aligning to TRBD1. V shed 2 bases and J 2 bases; nucleotides not matched to a gene: 3. The germline V gene encodes CDR1 MNHEY and CDR2 SMNVEV (reference sequence). The length of the CDR3 is 15 residues. The CDR3 nucleotides read TGTGCCAGCAGTTTACCAGGGGGTACCTACAATGAGCAGTTCTTC. It yields the protein CASSLPGGTYNEQFF.

This rearrangement joins TRBV6-1 to TRBJ1-2; maybe TRBD1 (6 bases). V shed 3 bases and J shed 5 bases, with 19 bases lying between them. The CDR3 has 16 amino acids. CDR1 and CDR2 (germline): MNHNS, SASEGT. This CDR3 reads CASSEAQGALGYGYTF. The DNA for the CDR3 is TGTGCCAGCAGTGAGGCACAGGGAGCTTTAGGGTATGGCTACACCTTC.

The chain recombines TRBV9 with TRBJ2-5, with D perhaps TRBD2 (5 bases). V lost 0 bases, J lost 1 base, and 10 bases lay in between. The germline V gene has CDR1 SGDLS and CDR2 YYNGEE. The CDR3 is made up of 15 amino acids. The CDR3 DNA reads TGTGCCAGCAGCGTAGTAGGGAGCGTCCAAGAGACCCAGTACTTC. Amino acid sequence: CASSVVGSVQETQYF.

The chain uses TRBV11-2 and TRBJ2-1; TRBD2 matches 10 bases. Looked up from germline, CDR1 is SGHAT and CDR2 is FQNNGV. V lost 3 bases and J lost 6; bases outside the gene matches: 5. The CDR3 contains 15 residues. The CDR3 DNA reads TGTGCCAGCAGCTTCCCGCGGACTAGCGGCAATGAGCAGTTCTTC. Amino acids: CASSFPRTSGNEQFF.

The chain joins TRBV25-1 to TRBJ2-2; 9 bases agree with TRBD1. The J segment lost 2 bases and the V segment lost 6 bases, leaving 1 base of the junction unmatched. Germline V lookup: CDR1 MGHDK, CDR2 SYGVNS. The CDR3 totals 14 residues. The CDR3 region is CASRDRGNTGELFF. The CDR3 nucleotides are TGTGCCAGCAGGGACAGGGGAAACACCGGGGAGCTGTTTTTT.